Each of the 30 T cell receptor beta chains below was sequenced from the same sample in a study of beta chain features in type 1 diabetes (dated by TCRdb to about 2018). Here is what the overall study found, with its caveats: Type 1 diabetes patients showed a moderate but significant shortening of TCRB CDR3 length in all four CD4+ subsets.

These receptors lack a known antigen. The library was generated by the immunoSEQ multiplex PCR assay. The entire isolated RNA was reverse transcribed using the High Capacity cDNA Reverse Transcription Kit, and thus expressed TCRB transcripts were sequenced. In TCRdb, the immuneACCESS table is reduced to in-frame sequences with V and J assigned. These tables do not hold every clone; where another copy was compared, an unresolved V gene accounts for under half, and the others remain unexplained. This sample has approximately 730,000 clones in its table, and 13% of those were observed once. The biggest ten clones account for 0.02% to 0.025% of the sample. The sequencing input was naive CD4+ T cells from blood. The cell subset or site label corresponds to: true naive CD4+ T cells. The receptors were gathered from a man between 18 and 29 years old with type 1 diabetes.

This clone was seen a few times. The junction does not match germline at one end; this may be a read error. The V call is TRBV29-1, the J call TRBJ2-3; tentative D call: TRBD1 (6 bases). The CDR3 is 13 amino acids. In germline, CDR1 is SQVTM, CDR2 ANQGSEA. The CDR3 DNA is TGCAGCGCCTTGACAGGTAGCACGGATACGCAGTATTTT. Protein product: CSALTGSTDTQYF.

Only a few counts were recorded for this clone. The CDR3 nucleotides are TGTGCCAGCACCCGTTCTGGGTACGACACCGGGGAGCTGTTTTTT. It specifies CASTRSGYDTGELFF. The rearrangement joins TRBV5-4 to TRBJ2-2; D is undetermined. V was cut by 6 bases and J by 3 bases, with 15 bases left in between. The CDR3 extends over 15 amino acids. Germline V gene sequence: CDR1 SGHNT, CDR2 YYREEE (reference sequence).

The rearrangement joins TRBV13 to TRBJ2-1; 8 bases match TRBD1. Germline CDR1 is PRHDT and CDR2 is FYEKMQ (reference sequence). V gave up 5 bases and J gave up 6 bases; unmatched junction bases: 9. The CDR3 totals 15 residues. CDR3 sequence: CASSPRTGLSNEQFF. In DNA, the CDR3 is TGTGCCAGCAGCCCACGGACAGGGCTGAGCAATGAGCAGTTCTTC.

This clone has more than one count but fewer than ten. CDR3 protein: CASSGGIFYNSPLHF. DNA for the CDR3: TGTGCCAGCAGTGGGGGGATATTTTATAATTCACCCCTCCACTTT. The chain couples TRBV28 to TRBJ1-6; possibly TRBD1 for D (5 bases). Looked up from germline, CDR1 is MDHEN and CDR2 is SYDVKM. The CDR3 length is 15 residues. Trimming stripped 5 bases from V and 4 bases from J, with 12 bases between.

This clone was recorded a few times. This chain joins TRBV6-6 and TRBJ1-2; the D is unclear. Trimming removed 6 bases at V and 5 bases at J, with 10 bases between. Per the germline V gene, CDR1 is MNHNY and CDR2 is SVGAGI (reference sequence). This CDR3 has 12 residues. The CDR3 loop is CASSHRDYGYTF. CDR3 nucleotides: TGTGCCAGCAGCCACCGGGATTATGGCTACACCTTC.

The chain is built from TRBV14 and TRBJ1-1; TRBD1 is a possible D gene (5 bases). The CDR3 length is 14 residues. Germline CDR1 is SGHDN and CDR2 is FVKESK. V dropped 1 base and J dropped 6 bases, with 12 bases sitting between them. The chain's CDR3 is CASSQGGRGPEAFF. The DNA for the CDR3 is TGTGCCAGCAGCCAAGGGGGCCGAGGCCCTGAAGCTTTCTTT.

This clone was detected only a few times. J is TRBJ2-6 and V is TRBV5-8; TRBD1 is a possible D gene (5 bases). CDR1 is SGHTS, CDR2 YDEGEE, per germline. The CDR3 is 17 amino acids. The V end was cut by 0 bases, the J end by 0 bases, with 10 bases between. The CDR3 region has the DNA TGTGCCAGCAGCTTGGTGGTGACAGCCTCTGGGGCCAACGTCCTGACTTTC. This translates into CASSLVVTASGANVLTF. The full variable domain, with the rest looked up from reference TRBV5-8 and TRBJ2-6, is EAGVTQSPTHLIKTRGQQATLRCSPISGHTSVYWYQQALGLGLQFLLWYDEGEERNRGNFPPRFSGRQFPNYSSELNVNALELEDSALYLCASSLVVTASGANVLTFGAGSRLTVL.

The table lists this clone with a few counts. The chain uses TRBV7-2 and TRBJ2-4, with D tentatively TRBD2 (5 bases). Germline CDR1 is SGHTA and CDR2 is FQGNSA. The length of the CDR3 is 17 residues. Trimming stripped 1 base from V and 2 bases from J, with 15 bases between. CDR3 nucleotides: TGTGCCAGCAGCTTAGAAGCAGCGGCCTTCACCAAAAACATTCAGTACTTC. Its protein product is CASSLEAAAFTKNIQYF.

This clone was found a few times. CDR3 sequence reads: CASSQRQGSTEAFF. The CDR3 bases are TGCGCCAGCAGTCAACGACAGGGGAGCACTGAAGCTTTCTTT. This chain uses TRBV5-1 with TRBJ1-1; 8 nucleotides align to TRBD1. The CDR3 is 14 amino acids. The V and J ends lost 5 bases and 4 bases, in that order; junction bases with no gene match: 7. Per germline, CDR1 SGHRS and CDR2 YFSETQ.

The chain recombines TRBV30 with TRBJ2-2; D gene ambiguous. V dropped 0 bases and J dropped 4 bases, with 6 bases sitting between them. This CDR3 has 13 residues. Germline V gene sequence: CDR1 GTSNPN, CDR2 SVGIG (reference sequence). The CDR3 nucleotides read TGTGCCTGGAGTGTCAAGAGCACCGGGGAGCTGTTTTTT. This encodes CAWSVKSTGELFF.

The chain is built from TRBV7-8 and TRBJ2-1, with 9 nucleotides matching TRBD1. There are 15 residues in the CDR3. J lost 8 bases, V lost 1 base, and 6 bases had no gene match. Germline V gene sequence: CDR1 SGHVS, CDR2 FQNEAQ. CDR3 nucleotides: TGTGCCAGCAGCTTAGGGACAGGGGTTCGTGATGAGCAGTTCTTC. Protein: CASSLGTGVRDEQFF.

This clone was seen a handful of times. The chain has TRBV9 and TRBJ1-6; D unresolved. The ends were cut back, 7 bases at V and 8 bases at J, with 16 bases in the middle. Germline loops: CDR1 SGDLS, CDR2 YYNGEE. CDR3 length: 14 residues. The CDR3 coding sequence is TGTGCCAGCGCCGCGGTGGGATTGGATTCACCCCTCCACTTT. It specifies CASAAVGLDSPLHF.

CDR3 bases: TGTGCCCGTCGAGAGACCCAGTACTTC. Translation: CARRETQYF. This chain joins TRBV30 and TRBJ2-5; D is uncertain. CDR3 size: 9 residues. V was cut by 8 bases and J by 4 bases, with 5 bases left in between. Germline V gene sequence: CDR1 GTSNPN, CDR2 SVGIG (reference sequence).

The gene calls are TRBV2 and TRBJ1-4; 7 bases map to TRBD1. The CDR3 is 15 amino acids. Trimming cost V 5 bases and J 4 bases; bases outside gene matches: 7. Germline-derived CDR1 and CDR2 are SNHLY and FYNNEI. The CDR3 sequence: CASSYSDRRNEKLFF. The DNA of the CDR3 is TGTGCCAGCAGTTACTCGGACAGGCGTAATGAAAAACTGTTTTTT.

The chain employs TRBV29-1 and TRBJ2-1; 8 bases agree with TRBD1. Germline V gives CDR1 SQVTM, CDR2 ANQGSEA. This CDR3 contains 16 residues. V shed 0 bases, J shed 1 base, and the junction held 5 bases outside the gene matches. CDR3 amino acids: CSVEDGTGGSYNEQFF. CDR3 coding DNA: TGCAGCGTTGAAGACGGCACAGGGGGATCCTACAATGAGCAGTTCTTC.

This clone was observed a few times. V gene TRBV10-3 combines with J gene TRBJ2-1, with D perhaps being TRBD1 or TRBD2 (5 bases each). The CDR3 has 13 amino acids. Germline CDR1 ENHRY, CDR2 SYGVKD. Trimming cost V 7 bases and J 7 bases, with 14 bases left between them. The CDR3 nucleotides are TGTGCCATCACCCCGGGGCTGACGAATGAGCAGTTCTTC. Its translation is CAITPGLTNEQFF.

This clone was seen only a few times. The gene calls are TRBV9 and TRBJ2-3; possible D gene TRBD2, 6 bases. This CDR3 is 17 amino acids long. The germline V and J ends were trimmed by 3 bases and 1 base, with 18 bases remaining between them. Germline CDR1 reads SGDLS; CDR2 reads YYNGEE. The CDR3 loop is CASSEEGLPGGTDTQYF. The CDR3, as DNA: TGTGCCAGCAGCGAGGAGGGACTCCCCGGGGGCACAGATACGCAGTATTTT.

The chain combines TRBV28 with TRBJ2-1; possible D gene TRBD2, 6 bases. Per the germline V gene, CDR1 is MDHEN and CDR2 is SYDVKM. The ends were cut back, 6 bases at V and 6 bases at J, with 18 bases in the middle. This CDR3 is built from 15 residues. CDR3 protein: CASSTARGSLNEQFF. CDR3 nucleotides: TGTGCCAGCAGCACAGCCCGGGGGAGCCTCAATGAGCAGTTCTTC.

This clone was seen a few times. The chain combines TRBV7-8 with TRBJ2-1; perhaps TRBD1 as D (5 bases). Deletions cut 4 bases from V and 2 bases from J, with 12 bases between. The CDR3 runs 15 residues. Per germline, CDR1 SGHVS and CDR2 FQNEAQ. The CDR3 loop is CASSSGFVAYNEQFF. The CDR3 region has the DNA TGTGCCAGCAGCTCAGGGTTCGTCGCCTACAATGAGCAGTTCTTC.

The chain combines TRBV6-6 with TRBJ2-3; D call uncertain. Trimming took 7 bases from V and 4 from J, leaving 9 bases between them. The CDR3 consists of 12 residues. Germline CDR1 MNHNY, CDR2 SVGAGI (reference sequence). CDR3 nucleotides: TGTGCCAGCACCGACGCTGCAGATACGCAGTATTTT. It yields the protein CASTDAADTQYF.

This clone was observed a few times. One end of the junction fails to match germline, which may point to a read error. The rearrangement joins TRBV29-1 to TRBJ2-2, with unresolved D. Looked up from germline, CDR1 is SQVTM and CDR2 is ANQGSEA. This CDR3 spans 11 amino acids. The CDR3 spells CGVRNPGELFF. CDR3 nucleotides: TGCGGCGTCAGGAATCCCGGGGAGCTGTTTTTT.

The chain uses TRBV4-1 and TRBJ1-2; 9 bases align to TRBD1. This CDR3 is 15 amino acids long. Germline loops: CDR1 MGHRA, CDR2 YSYEKL. After removal of 4 bases from V and 2 bases from J, the junction contained 5 bases not matched to a gene. The CDR3 DNA reads as TGCGCCAGCAGCCTCAGGGACAGGGAGAACTATGGCTACACCTTC. Protein product: CASSLRDRENYGYTF.

This chain links TRBV9 with TRBJ2-2; TRBD1 aligns across 7 bases. Per the germline V gene, CDR1 is SGDLS and CDR2 is YYNGEE. The trim removed 6 bases at V and 0 bases at J, leaving 5 bases unmatched. The CDR3 sequence is 15 residues long. The CDR3 here is CASTPGTANTGELFF. As DNA, the CDR3 is TGTGCCAGCACACCAGGGACAGCGAACACCGGGGAGCTGTTTTTT.

This clone occurred a few times. J is TRBJ2-5 and V is TRBV4-1; D tentatively reads TRBD1 or TRBD2 (6 bases each). The CDR3 extends over 14 amino acids. V lost 0 bases, J lost 5 bases, and 10 bases lay in between. Looked up from germline, CDR1 is MGHRA and CDR2 is YSYEKL. The CDR3 loop is CASSQERGVETQYF. The CDR3 region has the DNA TGCGCCAGCAGCCAAGAGAGGGGGGTTGAGACCCAGTACTTC.

This clone has just a few counts. V and J are TRBV11-2 and TRBJ2-7; 7 bases align to TRBD1. CDR1 and CDR2 (germline): SGHAT, FQNNGV. The CDR3 runs to 15 residues. V was pared by 3 bases and J by 3 bases, with 8 bases of the junction left unmatched. The CDR3 here is CASSFSQGVVYEQYF. DNA for the CDR3: TGTGCCAGCAGCTTTTCGCAGGGGGTGGTCTACGAGCAGTACTTC. Full variable domain (remainder filled in from reference TRBV11-2 and TRBJ2-7): EAGVAQSPRYKIIEKRQSVAFWCNPISGHATLYWYQQILGQGPKLLIQFQNNGVVDDSQLPKDRFSAERLKGVDSTLKIQPAKLEDSAVYLCASSFSQGVVYEQYFGPGTRLTVT.

The chain links TRBV28 to TRBJ1-1, with TRBD1 identical over 8 bases. With V trimmed by 4 bases and J by 10 bases, 5 bases remained unmatched. This CDR3 region has 12 residues. Germline V lookup: CDR1 MDHEN, CDR2 SYDVKM. CDR3 nucleotides: TGTGCCAGCAGTTCCCTCGACAGGGGAGCTTTCTTT. Translating gives CASSSLDRGAFF. Full variable domain (remainder filled in from reference TRBV28 and TRBJ1-1): DVKVTQSSRYLVKRTGEKVFLECVQDMDHENMFWYRQDPGLGLRLIYFSYDVKMKEKGDIPEGYSVSREKKERFSLILESASTNQTSMYLCASSSLDRGAFFGQGTRLTVV.

This clone was seen only a few times. The chain is built from TRBV30 and TRBJ2-5, with D hard to call. Germline assignment: CDR1 GTSNPN and CDR2 SVGIG (reference sequence). V lost 0 bases and J 2 bases, leaving 10 bases between the germline ends. CDR3 size: 14 residues. The CDR3 bases are TGTGCCTGGAGTGTGGCAGCCCTTCAAGAGACCCAGTACTTC. Translation: CAWSVAALQETQYF.

This chain uses TRBV5-4 with TRBJ1-1, with TRBD1 identical over 7 bases. Unmatched junction bases numbered 8, after V lost 4 bases and J lost 8 bases. The CDR3 extends over 13 amino acids. Germline V CDR1 and CDR2: SGHNT, YYREEE (reference sequence). The CDR3 region has the DNA TGTGCCAGCAGCCTAGGATTACAGGGGGAAGCTTTCTTT. Translating it yields CASSLGLQGEAFF.

This chain connects TRBV4-2 to TRBJ1-5, with no clear D. The CDR3 has 14 amino acids. V lost 0 bases and J lost 6, with 9 bases in between. The germline V gene has CDR1 LGHNA and CDR2 YNFKEQ. The CDR3 DNA sequence: TGTGCCAGCAGCCAAGATTCAGGTGCTCAGCCCCAGCATTTT. It codes for CASSQDSGAQPQHF.

CDR3 in DNA: TGTGCCAGCCACCCTCACCCGGGGTCACCCCTCCACTTT. Protein product: CASHPHPGSPLHF. V and J are TRBV11-1 and TRBJ1-6; D gene uncertain. The CDR3 totals 13 residues. Per the germline V gene, CDR1 is SGHAT and CDR2 is FQDESV (reference sequence). Between the trimmed V and J ends, which lost 8 bases and 10 bases, there was a span of 15 bases.